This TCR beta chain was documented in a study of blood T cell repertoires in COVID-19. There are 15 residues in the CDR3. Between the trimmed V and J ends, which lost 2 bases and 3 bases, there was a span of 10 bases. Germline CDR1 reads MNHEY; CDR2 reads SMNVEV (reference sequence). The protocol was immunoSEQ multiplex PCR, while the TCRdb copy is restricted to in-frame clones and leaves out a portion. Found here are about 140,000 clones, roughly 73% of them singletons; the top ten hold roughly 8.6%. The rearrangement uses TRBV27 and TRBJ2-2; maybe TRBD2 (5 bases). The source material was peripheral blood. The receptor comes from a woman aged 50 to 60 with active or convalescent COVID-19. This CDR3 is CASSLTEGHTGELFF. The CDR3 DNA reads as TGTGCCAGCAGTTTAACAGAGGGTCACACCGGGGAGCTGTTTTTT.